These T cell receptor beta chains were read from a single sample in a study of blood T cells in healthy people across ages. TCRdb called the 5' RACE reads again in MiXCR, with one record for every CDR3 protein. The data show around 940,000 distinct CDR3 sequences, about 51% seen once. The specimen sequenced was blood. All receptors come from a woman aged 60-75 years in good health. The CDR3 runs from the conserved cysteine through the conserved F or W. A D gene is named only where the DNA matches it firmly. The size of a clone is reported for some rows only, either as once, few or many, or as a class for expanded clones.

>14|TRBV20-1|-|TRBJ2-1|-
CSGASRNNYNEQFF
TGCAGTGGCGCGTCTAGAAATAACTACAATGAGCAGTTCTTC
>16|TRBV12-3/TRBV12-4|-|TRBJ2-1|-
CASSFDATKSYNEQFF
TGTGCCAGCAGTTTCGATGCCACTAAGAGCTACAATGAGCAGTTCTTC
>17|TRBV5-1|-|TRBJ2-6|-
CASQGARQLSGANVLTF
TGCGCCAGCCAAGGGGCCCGACAGCTCTCTGGGGCCAACGTCCTGACTTTC
>13|TRBV11-1|-|TRBJ1-2|-
CASSPNSNYGYTF
TGTGCCAGCAGCCCTAACAGTAACTATGGCTACACCTTC
>17|TRBV28|-|TRBJ2-3|TRBD2
CASSNPGLAGRTDTQYF
TGTGCCAGCAGCAACCCGGGGCTAGCGGGAAGGACAGATACGCAGTATTTT
>12|TRBV20-1|-|TRBJ2-4|-
CSANDGGDIQYF
TGCAGTGCTAATGACGGTGGGGACATTCAGTACTTC
>15|TRBV7-2|once|TRBJ2-4|-
CASSLSPRLTYKQYF
TGTGCCAGCAGCTTAAGTCCGAGACTTACCTACAAGCAGTACTTC
>14|TRBV28|-|TRBJ1-5|-
CAGSLTILIQPQHF
TGTGCCGGCAGTTTGACAATTCTAATTCAGCCCCAGCATTTT
>13|TRBV29-1|few|TRBJ2-1|TRBD2
CSVGASGAHEQFF
TGCAGCGTTGGTGCTAGCGGAGCGCATGAGCAGTTCTTC
>15|TRBV27|few|TRBJ2-7|-
CASSQRVIALYEQYF
TGTGCCAGCAGCCAGAGAGTTATAGCCCTCTACGAGCAGTACTTC
>15|TRBV18|-|TRBJ2-3|-
CASSPGRQSTDTQYF
TGTGCCAGCTCACCAGGGAGACAAAGCACAGATACGCAGTATTTT
>12|TRBV12-3/TRBV12-4|-|TRBJ2-7|TRBD2
CASKYGTSEQYF
TGTGCCAGCAAATACGGGACTAGCGAGCAGTACTTC
>13|TRBV20-1|few|TRBJ2-1|-
CSARDRAGHEQFF
TGCAGTGCTAGAGATCGAGCGGGCCATGAGCAGTTCTTC
>13|TRBV12-3/TRBV12-4|-|TRBJ1-2|TRBD1
CASRLGTVYGYTF
TGTGCCAGCAGACTCGGGACAGTCTATGGCTACACCTTC
>14|TRBV20-1|-|TRBJ2-1|-
CSAQTGRSYNEQFF
TGCAGTGCTCAGACAGGCCGCTCCTACAATGAGCAGTTCTTC
>16|TRBV10-3|-|TRBJ2-3|-
CAIREATSRVRDTQYF
TGTGCCATCAGGGAAGCTACTAGCAGGGTGAGAGATACGCAGTATTTT
>16|TRBV30|-|TRBJ2-7|TRBD2
CAWSPGASGRLHEQYF
TGTGCCTGGAGCCCCGGGGCTAGCGGGAGATTACACGAGCAGTACTTC
>15|TRBV12-3/TRBV12-4|few|TRBJ2-3|-
CASSFGVVSTDTQYF
TGTGCCAGCAGTTTCGGAGTGGTCAGCACAGATACGCAGTATTTT
>14|TRBV7-2|few|TRBJ2-5|-
CASSLDGGWRAQYF
TGTGCCAGCAGCTTAGACGGGGGCTGGAGGGCCCAGTACTTC
>15|TRBV5-1|few|TRBJ2-7|TRBD2
CASRRWREGPDEQYF
TGCGCCAGCAGGCGTTGGCGGGAGGGCCCAGACGAGCAGTACTTC
>14|TRBV9|few|TRBJ2-7|-
CASSPTIVNYEQYF
TGTGCCAGCAGCCCTACCATCGTTAACTACGAGCAGTACTTC
>15|TRBV27|-|TRBJ2-5|TRBD1
CASSPGQGFFETQYF
TGTGCCAGCAGTCCGGGACAGGGGTTTTTTGAGACCCAGTACTTC
>15|TRBV9|-|TRBJ2-1|TRBD2
CASSVVSGNKDEQFF
TGTGCCAGCAGCGTTGTTAGCGGGAATAAGGATGAGCAGTTCTTC
>15|TRBV20-1|few|TRBJ2-1|TRBD1
CSAKSGTGYYNEQFF
TGCAGTGCAAAGTCAGGGACAGGATACTACAATGAGCAGTTCTTC
>15|TRBV5-6|-|TRBJ1-5|TRBD1
CASSITGVYNQPQHF
TGTGCCAGCAGCATAACAGGGGTATACAATCAGCCCCAGCATTTT
>16|TRBV11-2|few|TRBJ2-2|TRBD2
CASSQLAGVRTGELFF
TGTGCCAGCAGCCAACTAGCGGGAGTACGTACCGGGGAGCTGTTTTTT
>13|TRBV10-3|-|TRBJ2-5|TRBD1
CAARTGGQAGQYF
TGTGCCGCCCGGACAGGGGGACAAGCTGGGCAGTACTTC
>15|TRBV28|-|TRBJ2-3|TRBD2
CASSPGTSLTDTLYF
TGTGCCAGCAGTCCAGGGACTAGCCTAACAGATACGCTGTATTTT
>14|TRBV12-3/TRBV12-4|many|TRBJ2-7|TRBD1
CASSLGTATYEQYF
TGTGCCAGCAGTTTGGGGACAGCGACCTACGAGCAGTACTTC
>15|TRBV7-8|-|TRBJ1-5|-
CASSLARDGYQPQHF
TGTGCCAGCAGCTTAGCGCGCGACGGGTATCAGCCCCAGCATTTT
>16|TRBV10-3|-|TRBJ2-7|-
CAISEGLDGKGNEQYF
TGTGCCATCAGTGAGGGCCTGGATGGGAAGGGTAACGAGCAGTACTTC
>13|TRBV30|-|TRBJ2-3|-
CAWSGGGTDTQYF
TGTGCCTGGAGTGGGGGCGGCACAGATACGCAGTATTTT
>15|TRBV20-1|few|TRBJ2-1|TRBD1
CSARLRQGAMNEQFF
TGCAGTGCTCGGTTGAGACAGGGGGCGATGAATGAGCAGTTCTTC
>13|TRBV30|few|TRBJ2-7|-
CAWSPSPSYEQYF
TGTGCCTGGAGTCCCTCTCCCTCGTACGAGCAGTACTTC
>16|TRBV3-1|-|TRBJ2-4|-
CASSPIGGGAKNIQYF
TGTGCCAGCAGCCCAATAGGGGGGGGAGCCAAAAACATTCAGTACTTC
>17|TRBV6-1|-|TRBJ1-2|-
CASSEVVQAALYYGYTF
TGTGCCAGCAGTGAAGTGGTGCAGGCGGCCCTTTACTATGGCTACACCTTC
>17|TRBV20-1|-|TRBJ2-1|TRBD2
CSARGTVRLAGGNEQFF
TGCAGTGCTAGAGGTACCGTTCGGCTAGCGGGAGGTAATGAGCAGTTCTTC
>13|TRBV9|-|TRBJ2-4|-
CASSVGDQNIQYF
TGTGCCAGCAGCGTAGGTGACCAAAACATTCAGTACTTC
>14|TRBV7-8|-|TRBJ2-1|-
CASSLGKNWNEQFF
TGTGCCAGCAGCTTAGGTAAGAATTGGAATGAGCAGTTCTTC
>18|TRBV20-1|-|TRBJ2-5|TRBD2
CSARATGLAGMGQETQYF
TGCAGTGCCAGAGCTACGGGACTAGCGGGAATGGGGCAAGAGACCCAGTACTTC
>14|TRBV25-1|-|TRBJ1-2|-
CASSEGEGVHGYTF
TGTGCCAGCAGCGAGGGGGAGGGGGTTCATGGCTACACCTTC
>13|TRBV4-1|-|TRBJ1-1|TRBD1
CASSQAQWTGAFF
TGCGCCAGCAGCCAAGCTCAATGGACAGGGGCTTTCTTT
>12|TRBV29-1|few|TRBJ2-5|-
CSCAQGRGTQYF
TGCAGCTGCGCCCAGGGGAGGGGGACCCAGTACTTC
>18|TRBV20-1|-|TRBJ2-1|TRBD2
CSAKEGGLAGISYNEQFF
TGCAGTGCTAAAGAGGGTGGACTAGCGGGAATCTCCTACAATGAGCAGTTCTTC
>15|TRBV4-1|few|TRBJ1-1|-
CASSQDPGYPTEAFF
TGCGCCAGCAGCCAAGATCCAGGGTACCCCACTGAAGCTTTCTTT
>15|TRBV13|-|TRBJ2-7|-
CASSLQFRASYEQYF
TGCGCCAGCAGCTTACAGTTTAGGGCGTCCTACGAGCAGTACTTC
>16|TRBV7-9|-|TRBJ2-3|-
CASSLVISRVTDTQYF
TGTGCCAGCAGTTTAGTTATATCCAGGGTGACAGATACGCAGTATTTT
>15|TRBV3-1|-|TRBJ1-5|TRBD1
CASSRQGGGSQPQHF
TGTGCCAGCAGCCGACAGGGGGGAGGGAGTCAGCCCCAGCATTTT
>17|TRBV4-2|-|TRBJ2-1|TRBD1
CASSQEGWGQGMHEQFF
TGTGCCAGCAGCCAAGAGGGTTGGGGACAGGGTATGCATGAGCAGTTCTTC
>16|TRBV3-1|-|TRBJ2-4|TRBD2
CASSQGASGAKNIQYF
TGTGCCAGCAGCCAAGGGGCTAGCGGAGCCAAAAACATTCAGTACTTC
>14|TRBV28|few|TRBJ2-7|-
CASRLPQASYEQYF
TGTGCCAGCAGACTCCCACAGGCGTCCTACGAGCAGTACTTC
>16|TRBV28|once|TRBJ2-1|TRBD2
CASSSTGLGDYNEQFF
TGTGCCAGCTCATCCACTGGACTAGGTGACTACAATGAGCAGTTCTTC
>15|TRBV6-5|-|TRBJ2-2|TRBD2
CASRWAGGPTGELFF
TGTGCCAGCCGTTGGGCGGGAGGGCCCACCGGGGAGCTGTTTTTT
>16|TRBV6-5|-|TRBJ2-7|-
CASSSPRAGNVYEQYF
TGTGCCAGCAGCTCCCCCCGGGCCGGGAACGTCTACGAGCAGTACTTC
>15|TRBV28|few|TRBJ2-7|TRBD1
CASSPTGQGSYEQYF
TGTGCCAGCAGTCCGACGGGACAGGGGTCCTACGAGCAGTACTTC
>16|TRBV2|-|TRBJ2-3|TRBD2
CASKSSLAGGADTQYF
TGTGCCAGCAAATCCTCCCTAGCGGGAGGAGCAGATACGCAGTATTTT
>17|TRBV3-1|-|TRBJ2-1|TRBD2
CASSQFSSGREYNEQFF
TGTGCCAGCAGCCAGTTCTCTAGCGGGAGAGAATACAATGAGCAGTTCTTC
>14|TRBV5-1|once|TRBJ1-1|TRBD1
CASSLRTGDTEAFF
TGCGCCAGCAGCTTAAGGACAGGGGACACTGAAGCTTTCTTT
>14|TRBV7-2|-|TRBJ2-7|-
CASSRDISPYEQYF
TGTGCCAGCAGCCGGGACATAAGCCCCTACGAGCAGTACTTC